This T cell receptor beta chain was identified during a study of T cell responses to AZD1222 COVID-19 vaccine. The method was immunoSEQ multiplex PCR; TCRdb's version includes in-frame clones alone and lacks a portion of them. Seen here are 120,000 to 150,000 clones, 70% to 90% observed once, and the top ten hold about 4.8%. Sequencing used peripheral blood, obtained 28 days after the second AZD1222 dose. The source of this sequence is an adult who received the AZD1222 COVID-19 vaccine.

The CDR3: CASSGAGTGDTQYF. CDR3 DNA: TGTGCCAGCAGTGGGGCGGGGACAGGCGATACGCAGTATTTT. The chain carries TRBV25-1 and TRBJ2-3, with 8 bases that match TRBD1. Germline lookup yields CDR1 MGHDK and CDR2 SYGVNS. The J segment lost 6 bases and the V segment lost 4 bases, leaving 6 bases of the junction unmatched. This CDR3 contains 14 residues.